This is a list of T cell receptor beta chains from one sample in a study of graft-versus-host responses after intestinal transplantation. The protocol was immunoSEQ multiplex PCR, while the TCRdb copy is restricted to in-frame clones and leaves out a portion. The sample has about 54,000 clones; 75% to 95% are singletons. Sequencing was performed on PBMCs, taken roughly 95 weeks after intestinal transplant. The receptor set was obtained from a human patient who received an intestinal transplant, so some T cells may come from the graft donor. CDR3s include the opening cysteine and the closing phenylalanine or tryptophan. A D gene is named only where the DNA matches it firmly. Only some rows state a clone size, as once, few, many or a class for expanded clones.

clone size: .
D gene: .
CDR3 length: 15
J gene: TRBJ1-6
V gene: TRBV6-1
CDR3 DNA: TGTGCCAGCAGTGAAGGGTATCGTAATAATTCACCCCTCCACTTT
CDR3 protein: CASSEGYRNNSPLHF

clone size: .
D gene: TRBD1
CDR3 length: 13
J gene: TRBJ2-7
V gene: TRBV6-1
CDR3 DNA: TGTGCCAGCAGTACCGGGACAGCCTACGAGCAGTACTTC
CDR3 protein: CASSTGTAYEQYF

clone size: .
D gene: .
CDR3 length: 13
J gene: TRBJ1-1
V gene: TRBV10-3
CDR3 DNA: TGTGCCATCACCCCCGGACTCCCTACTGAAGCTTTCTTT
CDR3 protein: CAITPGLPTEAFF

clone size: once
D gene: .
CDR3 length: 15
J gene: TRBJ2-1
V gene: TRBV7-2
CDR3 DNA: TGTGCCAGCAGCCCAGCGGCTCTCTCCTACAATGAGCAGTTCTTC
CDR3 protein: CASSPAALSYNEQFF

clone size: .
D gene: TRBD1
CDR3 length: 15
J gene: TRBJ2-3
V gene: TRBV18
CDR3 DNA: TGTGCCAGCTCACTGGCAGACAGGGCCACAGATACGCAGTATTTT
CDR3 protein: CASSLADRATDTQYF

clone size: .
D gene: .
CDR3 length: 14
J gene: TRBJ2-7
V gene: TRBV10-3
CDR3 DNA: TGTGCCATCAGTGAGAGGGGGGCCCCCTACGAGCAGTACTTC
CDR3 protein: CAISERGAPYEQYF

clone size: once
D gene: .
CDR3 length: 13
J gene: TRBJ1-5
V gene: TRBV2
CDR3 DNA: TGTGCCAGCAGTATCGCTAGCAATCAGCCCCAGCATTTT
CDR3 protein: CASSIASNQPQHF

clone size: .
D gene: .
CDR3 length: 14
J gene: TRBJ1-5
V gene: TRBV10-3
CDR3 DNA: TGTGCCATCAGTGAACGGAGGTCGTATCAGCCCCAGCATTTT
CDR3 protein: CAISERRSYQPQHF

clone size: once
D gene: .
CDR3 length: 15
J gene: TRBJ1-1
V gene: TRBV4-1
CDR3 DNA: TGCGCCAGCAGCCAAGTGGGTCAGGGTGAAACTGAAGCTTTCTTT
CDR3 protein: CASSQVGQGETEAFF

clone size: .
D gene: TRBD1
CDR3 length: 15
J gene: TRBJ2-7
V gene: TRBV27
CDR3 DNA: TGTGCCAGCAGTTCTCTGGACAGGCGTAACTACGAGCAGTACTTC
CDR3 protein: CASSSLDRRNYEQYF

clone size: .
D gene: .
CDR3 length: 15
J gene: TRBJ1-6
V gene: TRBV27
CDR3 DNA: TGTGCCAGCAGTTTAGTGCCAGCCTATAATTCACCCCTCCACTTT
CDR3 protein: CASSLVPAYNSPLHF

clone size: .
D gene: .
CDR3 length: 15
J gene: TRBJ1-2
V gene: TRBV5-4
CDR3 DNA: TGTGCCAGCAGCGTCCCCGGCAGGGAATTCTATGGCTACACCTTC
CDR3 protein: CASSVPGREFYGYTF

clone size: few
D gene: TRBD1
CDR3 length: 13
J gene: TRBJ1-1
V gene: TRBV30
CDR3 DNA: TGTGCCTGGCAACAGGGGGTCCTGACTGAAGCTTTCTTT
CDR3 protein: CAWQQGVLTEAFF

clone size: .
D gene: .
CDR3 length: 18
J gene: TRBJ2-7
V gene: TRBV7-8
CDR3 DNA: TGTGCCAGCAGCTTAGTTGTGCCGGGGACCTCCTACATCTACGAGCAGTACTTC
CDR3 protein: CASSLVVPGTSYIYEQYF

clone size: once
D gene: .
CDR3 length: 15
J gene: TRBJ2-3
V gene: TRBV7-9
CDR3 DNA: TGTGCCAGCAGCTTAGGCGCCTACTATACAGATACGCAGTATTTT
CDR3 protein: CASSLGAYYTDTQYF

clone size: .
D gene: TRBD1
CDR3 length: 17
J gene: TRBJ1-2
V gene: TRBV15
CDR3 DNA: TGTGCCACCAGCAGAGATCTAGGGACAGACCTTAACTATGGCTACACCTTC
CDR3 protein: CATSRDLGTDLNYGYTF

clone size: .
D gene: TRBD1
CDR3 length: 14
J gene: TRBJ1-2
V gene: TRBV5-6
CDR3 DNA: TGTGCCAGCAGCCCGGGACAGGGCCTCTATGGCTACACCTTC
CDR3 protein: CASSPGQGLYGYTF

clone size: .
D gene: TRBD2
CDR3 length: 15
J gene: TRBJ2-3
V gene: TRBV6-4
CDR3 DNA: TGTGCCAGCAGTGACTCGGCGGGGGGCTCAGATACGCAGTATTTT
CDR3 protein: CASSDSAGGSDTQYF

clone size: .
D gene: TRBD1
CDR3 length: 14
J gene: TRBJ2-7
V gene: TRBV30
CDR3 DNA: TGTGCCTGGAGGGACGGGACAGGCACCTACGAGCAGTACTTC
CDR3 protein: CAWRDGTGTYEQYF

clone size: once
D gene: .
CDR3 length: 11
J gene: TRBJ2-3
V gene: TRBV7-9
CDR3 DNA: TGTGCTAGCGCTAACACAGATACGCAGTATTTT
CDR3 protein: CASANTDTQYF

clone size: .
D gene: .
CDR3 length: 13
J gene: TRBJ2-3
V gene: TRBV7-2
CDR3 DNA: TGTGCCAGCAGCTTAGTAGAAGCAGATACGCAGTATTTT
CDR3 protein: CASSLVEADTQYF

clone size: .
D gene: TRBD1
CDR3 length: 16
J gene: TRBJ2-6
V gene: TRBV10-3
CDR3 DNA: TGTGCCATCAGTGATCGGACAGGCGGCTATGGCGACGTCCTGACTTTC
CDR3 protein: CAISDRTGGYGDVLTF

clone size: .
D gene: .
CDR3 length: 16
J gene: TRBJ1-3
V gene: TRBV4-2
CDR3 DNA: TGTGCCAGCAGCCAAACAGAATACCTCTCTGGAAACACCATATATTTT
CDR3 protein: CASSQTEYLSGNTIYF

clone size: .
D gene: .
CDR3 length: 16
J gene: TRBJ1-1
V gene: TRBV5-1
CDR3 DNA: TGCGCCAGCAGCTTGGTGACATGGGGCGTGAACACTGAAGCTTTCTTT
CDR3 protein: CASSLVTWGVNTEAFF

clone size: .
D gene: TRBD1
CDR3 length: 14
J gene: TRBJ1-1
V gene: TRBV19
CDR3 DNA: TGTGCCAGTAGTAACAAACAGGGGGCAGTGAGAGCTTTCTTT
CDR3 protein: CASSNKQGAVRAFF

clone size: .
D gene: TRBD2
CDR3 length: 17
J gene: TRBJ2-1
V gene: TRBV5-3
CDR3 DNA: TGTGCCAGAAGCTTGTTAGCGGGGGGGCCGTCATCCCATGAGCAGTTCTTC
CDR3 protein: CARSLLAGGPSSHEQFF

clone size: .
D gene: .
CDR3 length: 13
J gene: TRBJ2-5
V gene: TRBV11-3
CDR3 DNA: TGTGCCAGCAGCTTAGGGGTGGAAGAGACCCAGTACTTC
CDR3 protein: CASSLGVEETQYF

clone size: .
D gene: .
CDR3 length: 13
J gene: TRBJ2-7
V gene: TRBV7-8
CDR3 DNA: TGTGCCAGCCAAACCCGAAGCTCCTACGAGCAGTACTTC
CDR3 protein: CASQTRSSYEQYF

clone size: few
D gene: .
CDR3 length: 11
J gene: TRBJ1-1
V gene: TRBV30
CDR3 DNA: TGTGCCTGCTTTCGGGGAGCCGGGACTTTCTTT
CDR3 protein: CACFRGAGTFF